This TCR beta chain emerged from a study of T cell repertoires in cytomegalovirus infection. Details on this clonotype: What it recognizes is unknown.

Each CDR3 protein is one row after TCRdb ran MiXCR on the reads. The table has some 900,000 distinct CDR3 sequences, around a third seen once. There are 11 residues in the CDR3. The V gene lost 8 bases and the J gene lost 4 bases, with 7 bases spanning the gap. Germline V CDR1 and CDR2: LNHNV, YYDKDF (reference sequence). The V gene is TRBV15, the J gene TRBJ2-3; a possible D gene is TRBD2 (5 bases). The clonotype originates from a human donor in good health (CMV status not recorded). Some clones in this sample may be carry-over from other donors' samples. Specimen: cultured CD8+ T cells from PBMCs, collected from culture after CMV antigen stimulation. The chain's CDR3 is CATGRADTQYF. DNA for the CDR3: TGTGCCACCGGGAGAGCAGATACGCAGTATTTT.